The 8 T cell receptor beta chains below were found in one sample sequenced in a study of cytomegalovirus exposure and HLA in healthy donors. Primers: 60 Vbeta forward and 13 Jbeta reverse. Sequencing was performed with immunoSEQ multiplex PCR; in TCRdb, only in-frame clones are kept and a portion is missing. The ten most abundant clones cover roughly 1% of a sample with 100,000 to 150,000 clones. Sample: PBMCs. The source of these receptors is a man between 18 and 29 years old in good health and CMV-seronegative.

J is TRBJ1-2 and V is TRBV15; 12 bases are shared with TRBD1. The CDR3 runs to 15 residues. The V gene's germline CDR1 is LNHNV and CDR2 YYDKDF (reference sequence). The ends lost 5 bases at V and 3 bases at J; junction bases unmatched: 4. This chain's CDR3 is CATSRGTGGDYGYTF. In nucleotides, the CDR3 is TGTGCCACCAGCCGAGGGACAGGGGGCGACTATGGCTACACCTTC.

This chain joins TRBV7-2 and TRBJ2-3; 8 bases are a match to TRBD2. Looked up from germline, CDR1 is SGHTA and CDR2 is FQGNSA. The CDR3 spans 17 residues. Unmatched junction bases numbered 11, after V lost 4 bases and J lost 2 bases. The CDR3 DNA sequence: TGTGCCAGCAGCTCACCGGGCCGGGGACTAGTCACAGATACGCAGTATTTT. Protein product: CASSSPGRGLVTDTQYF.

The CDR3 sequence: CASSFREPSSYEQYF. CDR3 bases: TGTGCCAGCAGCTTCCGGGAGCCCAGCTCCTACGAGCAGTACTTC. The chain links TRBV6-5 to TRBJ2-7, with TRBD2 as a possible D gene (6 bases). Trimming removed 6 bases at V and 0 bases at J, with 15 bases between. The CDR3 is 15 residues long. Germline CDR1 MNHEY, CDR2 SVGAGI.

The chain employs TRBV18 and TRBJ1-1; the D gene is possibly TRBD1 (6 bases). The length of the CDR3 is 13 residues. Germline lookup yields CDR1 KGHSH and CDR2 LQKENI. Trimming shortened V by 2 bases and J by 5 bases, and 9 bases separated the two germline ends. CDR3 protein: CASSPEQGTEAFF. Written as DNA, the CDR3 is TGTGCCAGCTCACCAGAGCAGGGGACTGAAGCTTTCTTT.

The chain is built from TRBV25-1 and TRBJ1-1, with D tentatively TRBD1 (6 bases). The CDR3 runs 13 residues. CDR1 and CDR2 from the germline V gene are MGHDK and SYGVNS. V shed 8 bases and J shed 3 bases, with 13 bases lying between them. DNA of the CDR3: TGTGCCAGCTCTAGGGGGGGCTACACTGAAGCTTTCTTT. Translating gives CASSRGGYTEAFF.

The rearrangement links TRBV11-2 to TRBJ2-2; 7 positions match TRBD2. Trimming removed 4 bases from V and 4 bases from J; junction bases left unmatched: 9. CDR1 is SGHAT, CDR2 FQNNGV, per germline. CDR3 length: 16 residues. The CDR3: CASSSFRGRSTGELFF. The CDR3 region has the DNA TGTGCCAGCAGCTCGTTTCGCGGGAGAAGCACCGGGGAGCTGTTTTTT.

The chain couples TRBV5-1 to TRBJ1-2, with 7 nucleotides matching TRBD1. CDR1 and CDR2 from the germline V gene are SGHRS and YFSETQ. The CDR3 totals 16 residues. V dropped 0 bases and J dropped 0; count of bases not matched to a gene: 5. CDR3 protein: CASSLDRGSSNYGYTF. The CDR3 region has the DNA TGCGCCAGCAGCTTGGACAGGGGTTCATCTAACTATGGCTACACCTTC.

This rearrangement joins TRBV14 to TRBJ1-1; D might be TRBD1 (5 bases). V shed 2 bases and J shed 0 bases, with 10 bases lying between them. Germline assignment: CDR1 SGHDN and CDR2 FVKESK. The CDR3 extends over 15 amino acids. In nucleotides, the CDR3 is TGTGCCAGCAGCCAACTTGACAGTATGAACACTGAAGCTTTCTTT. It specifies CASSQLDSMNTEAFF.